The 30 T cell receptor beta chains below come from one sample, sequenced in a study of blood T cell repertoires in COVID-19. Here immunoSEQ multiplex PCR was the method, and the copy in TCRdb shows in-frame clones only, minus some. This repertoire shows 15,000 to 20,000 clones, 85% to 95% found once; its top ten account for 5.5% to 6%. Sequenced sample: peripheral blood. These receptors came from a human donor in a cohort sampled during active COVID-19.

The chain links TRBV7-8 to TRBJ2-5; D unresolved. The V gene lost 2 bases and the J gene lost 2 bases, with 12 bases spanning the gap. The CDR3 length is 15 residues. Germline V gives CDR1 SGHVS, CDR2 FQNEAQ. The CDR3 spells CASSLSGSIQETQYF. The CDR3 bases are TGTGCCAGCAGCTTATCAGGATCTATACAAGAGACCCAGTACTTC.

V and J are TRBV19 and TRBJ2-3; possible D gene TRBD2, 5 bases. Germline V gene lookup returns CDR1 LNHDA and CDR2 SQIVND (reference sequence). V dropped 6 bases and J dropped 7 bases, with 14 bases sitting between them. The length of the CDR3 is 13 residues. Here the CDR3 reads CASRVGGQNTQYF. The CDR3 DNA reads as TGTGCCAGTAGGGTCGGAGGCCAGAATACGCAGTATTTT.

The chain carries TRBV7-3 and TRBJ2-7, with D hard to call. This CDR3 is built from 12 residues. Germline V gene lookup returns CDR1 SGHTA and CDR2 FQGTGA. The ends were cut back, 5 bases at V and 7 bases at J, with 12 bases in the middle. The CDR3 DNA follows: TGTGCCAGCAGCCCCACACCCGGGGAGCAGTACTTC. Translation: CASSPTPGEQYF.

V is TRBV30 and J is TRBJ1-2, with no clear D. V lost 2 bases, J lost 8 bases, and 9 bases lay in between. The CDR3 is made up of 11 amino acids. CDR1 and CDR2 from the germline V gene are GTSNPN and SVGIG (reference sequence). CDR3 region: CAWSSGGGYTF. The CDR3 DNA reads TGTGCCTGGAGTTCCGGAGGCGGCTACACCTTC.

The chain joins TRBV28 to TRBJ2-7; D not resolved. The CDR3 extends over 15 amino acids. Germline V CDR1 and CDR2: MDHEN, SYDVKM. V lost 3 bases and J lost 0, with 12 bases in between. In DNA form, the CDR3 reads TGTGCCAGCAGTTTGATGGCGGAGAGCTCCTACGAGCAGTACTTC. It codes for CASSLMAESSYEQYF. Drawing the rest from reference TRBV28 and TRBJ2-7, the complete variable domain is DVKVTQSSRYLVKRTGEKVFLECVQDMDHENMFWYRQDPGLGLRLIYFSYDVKMKEKGDIPEGYSVSREKKERFSLILESASTNQTSMYLCASSLMAESSYEQYFGPGTRLTVT.

This clone was picked up one time. The CDR3 nucleotides read TGTGCCAGCAGCTTACAGGGGACCACTGAAGCTTTCTTT. Its translation is CASSLQGTTEAFF. This sequence joins TRBV7-2 and TRBJ1-1, with D possibly matching TRBD1 (6 bases). This CDR3 has 13 amino acids. V lost 2 bases, J lost 4 bases, and 8 bases lay in between. Germline CDR1 is SGHTA and CDR2 is FQGNSA.

This clone has a single count. The rearrangement uses TRBV6-2 or TRBV6-3 and TRBJ2-7; 7 bases align to TRBD1. V lost 0 bases to trimming and J lost 2 bases; unmatched junction nucleotides: 4. CDR1 and CDR2 (germline): MNHEY, SVGEGT. There are 15 residues in the CDR3. CDR3 protein: CASSYSPGQPYEQYF. The CDR3 nucleotides read TGTGCCAGCAGTTACTCCCCGGGACAGCCCTACGAGCAGTACTTC.

The rearrangement joins TRBV10-3 to TRBJ2-1; D possibly corresponds to TRBD2 (5 bases). From germline, CDR1 is ENHRY and CDR2 SYGVKD. V lost 4 bases, J lost 1 base, and 14 bases lay in between. This CDR3 has 16 residues. CDR3 nucleotides: TGTGCCATCAGTGTGGAGGCTCGGGATTCCTACAATGAGCAGTTCTTC. It encodes CAISVEARDSYNEQFF.

The chain carries TRBV5-1 and TRBJ2-5; D gene ambiguous. This CDR3 contains 15 residues. V lost 1 base and J lost 1, with 11 bases in between. Per germline, CDR1 SGHRS and CDR2 YFSETQ. CDR3 sequence: CASSLIGNPQETQYF. In DNA form, the CDR3 reads TGCGCCAGCAGCTTGATCGGTAATCCCCAAGAGACCCAGTACTTC.

This sequence joins TRBV7-3 and TRBJ2-3; TRBD2 matches at 9 bases. In germline, CDR1 is SGHTA, CDR2 FQGTGA. With V trimmed by 5 bases and J by 3 bases, 12 bases remained unmatched. The CDR3 runs 17 residues. The CDR3 loop is CASSPSLSGGWTDTQYF. CDR3 coding DNA: TGTGCCAGCAGCCCCTCCCTCAGCGGGGGGTGGACAGATACGCAGTATTTT. The full variable domain, in which reference TRBV7-3 and TRBJ2-3 provide the parts outside the CDR3, is GAGVSQTPSNKVTEKGKYVELRCDPISGHTALYWYRQSLGQGPEFLIYFQGTGAADDSGLPNDRFFAVRPEGSVSTLKIQRTERGDSAVYLCASSPSLSGGWTDTQYFGPGTRLTVL.

V gene TRBV9 combines with J gene TRBJ2-3, with a weak D call TRBD1 (6 bases). The length of the CDR3 is 15 residues. The germline CDR1 and CDR2 sequences are SGDLS and YYNGEE. The V end lost 0 bases, the J end lost 4 bases, and 12 bases lay between the germline ends. Here the CDR3 DNA reads TGTGCCAGCAGCGTAGCTTCAGGGGCTGCAGATACGCAGTATTTT. Its protein product is CASSVASGAADTQYF.

The chain links TRBV3-1 (or the pseudogene TRBV3-2) to TRBJ2-2; 8 positions match TRBD2. Germline lookup yields CDR1 LGHDT and CDR2 YNNKEL (reference sequence). Germline trimming cut 2 bases from V and 0 bases from J; bases unmatched to any gene: 5. The CDR3 sequence is 17 residues long. CDR3 residues: CASSQILADPNTGELFF. Here the CDR3 DNA reads TGTGCCAGCAGCCAAATACTAGCGGACCCGAACACCGGGGAGCTGTTTTTT.

The V call is TRBV7-2, the J call TRBJ1-1; 9 bases line up with TRBD1. From germline, CDR1 is SGHTA and CDR2 FQGNSA. V trimming: 2 bases; J trimming: 5 bases; junction bases outside the gene matches: 9. The CDR3 has 16 amino acids. The CDR3 reads CASSLRDRVGGTEAFF. The CDR3 region has the DNA TGTGCCAGCAGCTTACGGGACAGGGTTGGGGGTACTGAAGCTTTCTTT.

The chain combines TRBV4-1 with TRBJ2-5; TRBD2 aligns across 8 bases. From germline, CDR1 is MGHRA and CDR2 YSYEKL. The junction had 10 bases not matched to a gene; V was cut back by 1 base and J by 9 bases. The CDR3 has 15 residues. CDR3 nucleotides: TGCGCCAGCAGCCAAGGGGCTAGCGGGCTTGAGGCCCAGTACTTC. It codes for CASSQGASGLEAQYF.

This clone was found once. This chain joins TRBV5-4 and TRBJ2-3; 8 nucleotides match TRBD2. Germline lookup yields CDR1 SGHNT and CDR2 YYREEE (reference sequence). V shed 2 bases and J 3 bases; nucleotides not matched to a gene: 14. There are 18 residues in the CDR3. CDR3: CASSFGPGGIAGTDTQYF. The DNA of the CDR3 is TGTGCCAGCAGCTTTGGGCCGGGGGGGATAGCGGGGACAGATACGCAGTATTTT.

This clone was seen just once. This chain links TRBV27 with TRBJ1-2; weak D call: TRBD1 (5 bases). Trimming pared 1 base from V and 5 bases from J, leaving 11 bases between. In germline, CDR1 is MNHEY, CDR2 SMNVEV (reference sequence). This CDR3 has 14 amino acids. The CDR3 nucleotides are TGTGCCAGCAGTTTATTGAGGGGAGGATATGGCTACACCTTC. Protein: CASSLLRGGYGYTF.

The CDR3 sequence is CASSPMDRGPYEQYF. CDR3 nucleotide sequence: TGTGCCAGCAGCCCAATGGACAGGGGCCCCTACGAGCAGTACTTC. This chain uses TRBV9 with TRBJ2-7; 9 bases are shared with TRBD1. The CDR3 consists of 15 residues. Germline assignment: CDR1 SGDLS and CDR2 YYNGEE. Trimming took 4 bases from V and 2 from J; bases not matched to a gene: 7.

The CDR3 DNA reads as TGCGCCAGCAGCTTGGCGGCGAGCGGTACCTACAATGAGCAGTTCTTC. Translation: CASSLAASGTYNEQFF. V usage is TRBV5-1 and J usage is TRBJ2-1; tentative D call: TRBD2 (5 bases). The length of the CDR3 is 16 residues. V shed 0 bases and J shed 2 bases, with 12 bases lying between them. The V gene's germline CDR1 is SGHRS and CDR2 YFSETQ. Variable domain in full (rest from reference TRBV5-1 and TRBJ2-1): KAGVTQTPRYLIKTRGQQVTLSCSPISGHRSVSWYQQTPGQGLQFLFEYFSETQRNKGNFPGRFSGRQFSNSRSEMNVSTLELGDSALYLCASSLAASGTYNEQFFGPGTRLTVL.

The chain uses TRBV30 and TRBJ1-5; 9 nucleotides agree with TRBD1. CDR3 length: 17 residues. The germline V gene encodes CDR1 GTSNPN and CDR2 SVGIG (reference sequence). After removal of 2 bases from V and 2 bases from J, the junction contained 10 bases not matched to a gene. CDR3 region: CAWSSGTGIIGNQPQHF. DNA for the CDR3: TGTGCCTGGAGTTCTGGGACAGGGATTATCGGCAATCAGCCCCAGCATTTT.

The chain joins TRBV6-5 to TRBJ1-3; possibly TRBD1 for D (6 bases). With 2 bases removed from V and 0 bases from J, the gap between germline ends came to 8 bases. Germline lookup yields CDR1 MNHEY and CDR2 SVGAGI. This CDR3 is built from 15 residues. DNA of the CDR3: TGTGCCAGCAGTTACGACAGGCACTCTGGAAACACCATATATTTT. Translation gives CASSYDRHSGNTIYF.

This clone came up a few times. The rearrangement uses TRBV29-1 and TRBJ2-7, with D unclear. This CDR3 contains 12 residues. Germline CDR1 is SQVTM and CDR2 is ANQGSEA. Trimming took 5 bases from V and 0 from J, leaving 8 bases between them. Written as DNA, the CDR3 is TGCAGCGTTCGCCCGAGCTCCTACGAGCAGTACTTC. The encoded protein is CSVRPSSYEQYF.

This chain connects TRBV3-1 (or the pseudogene TRBV3-2) to TRBJ1-2; 9 positions match TRBD1. Germline assignment: CDR1 LGHDT and CDR2 YNNKEL (reference sequence). The CDR3 sequence is 12 residues long. The V gene end was trimmed by 6 bases and the J gene end by 8 bases; junction bases not matched to a gene: 4. The CDR3 reads CASRFDRGGYTF. CDR3 nucleotides: TGTGCCAGCAGGTTTGACAGGGGGGGCTACACCTTC.

The chain employs TRBV7-8 and TRBJ1-1; D might be TRBD1 (5 bases). The CDR3 consists of 14 residues. In germline, CDR1 is SGHVS, CDR2 FQNEAQ. V dropped 5 bases and J dropped 1 base, with 11 bases sitting between them. The CDR3 region is CASSPNTGNTEAFF. For the CDR3, the DNA is TGTGCCAGCAGCCCAAATACAGGGAACACTGAAGCTTTCTTT.

The chain uses TRBV10-2 and TRBJ2-5; 9 positions match TRBD2. This CDR3 region has 18 residues. Germline values: CDR1 WSHSY, CDR2 SAAADI. The ends lost 4 bases at V and 3 bases at J; junction bases unmatched: 15. Written as DNA, the CDR3 is TGCGCCAGCAGTGGACCCGGGACTAGCACTTACGATAAAGAGACCCAGTACTTC. Residues: CASSGPGTSTYDKETQYF.

This rearrangement joins TRBV11-2 to TRBJ2-5; TRBD2 agrees at 13 bases. The CDR3 length is 16 residues. Germline assignment: CDR1 SGHAT and CDR2 FQNNGV. V was clipped by 5 bases and J by 2 bases; unmatched bases: 5. The CDR3 DNA sequence: TGTGCCAGCAGCCGGGGACTAGCGGGGACTCAAGAGACCCAGTACTTC. This gives the protein CASSRGLAGTQETQYF.

This chain uses TRBV7-9 with TRBJ1-1; TRBD1 is a possible D gene (6 bases). Trimming took off 0 bases at V and 2 bases at J, with 10 bases between the two ends. Germline V gives CDR1 SEHNR, CDR2 FQNEAQ (reference sequence). The CDR3 has 15 residues. In DNA, the CDR3 is TGTGCCAGCAGCTTAGCCGGGACACCTAACACTGAAGCTTTCTTT. Protein product: CASSLAGTPNTEAFF. The whole variable domain, filled in from reference TRBV7-9 and TRBJ1-1, reads DTGVSQNPRHKITKRGQNVTFRCDPISEHNRLYWYRQTLGQGPEFLTYFQNEAQLEKSRLLSDRFSAERPKGSFSTLEIQRTEQGDSAMYLCASSLAGTPNTEAFFGQGTRLTVV.

The gene calls are TRBV7-2 and TRBJ2-1; tentative D call: TRBD1 (6 bases). The CDR3 totals 14 residues. The V gene's germline CDR1 is SGHTA and CDR2 FQGNSA. The V gene lost 1 base and the J gene lost 9 bases, with 13 bases spanning the gap. The CDR3 loop reads CASSLENRESEQFF. CDR3 sequence (DNA): TGTGCCAGCAGCTTAGAGAACAGGGAGAGTGAGCAGTTCTTC.

The gene calls are TRBV10-2 and TRBJ1-2; possibly TRBD1 for D (6 bases). CDR3 length: 14 residues. In germline, CDR1 is WSHSY, CDR2 SAAADI. Trimming removed 1 base from V and 5 bases from J, with 11 bases in between. The CDR3 DNA is TGCGCCAGCAGTGAGTGGGGGCCGCGGTATGGCTACACCTTC. It translates to CASSEWGPRYGYTF.

V is TRBV27 and J is TRBJ1-4; D call uncertain. The CDR3 covers 16 residues. CDR1 is MNHEY, CDR2 SMNVEV, per germline (reference sequence). Trimming removed 6 bases at V and 4 bases at J, with 18 bases between. This chain's CDR3 is CASRVPPDLSNEKLFF. CDR3 nucleotide sequence: TGTGCCAGCAGAGTCCCCCCGGACTTAAGTAATGAAAAACTGTTTTTT.

The rearrangement links TRBV3-1 (or the pseudogene TRBV3-2) to TRBJ2-5; 7 bases line up with TRBD2. In germline, CDR1 is LGHDT, CDR2 YNNKEL (reference sequence). CDR3 size: 14 residues. V was pared by 4 bases and J by 3 bases, with 5 bases of the junction left unmatched. The CDR3: CASSRPGTKETQYF. The DNA of the CDR3 is TGTGCCAGCAGCCGGCCCGGGACTAAAGAGACCCAGTACTTC.